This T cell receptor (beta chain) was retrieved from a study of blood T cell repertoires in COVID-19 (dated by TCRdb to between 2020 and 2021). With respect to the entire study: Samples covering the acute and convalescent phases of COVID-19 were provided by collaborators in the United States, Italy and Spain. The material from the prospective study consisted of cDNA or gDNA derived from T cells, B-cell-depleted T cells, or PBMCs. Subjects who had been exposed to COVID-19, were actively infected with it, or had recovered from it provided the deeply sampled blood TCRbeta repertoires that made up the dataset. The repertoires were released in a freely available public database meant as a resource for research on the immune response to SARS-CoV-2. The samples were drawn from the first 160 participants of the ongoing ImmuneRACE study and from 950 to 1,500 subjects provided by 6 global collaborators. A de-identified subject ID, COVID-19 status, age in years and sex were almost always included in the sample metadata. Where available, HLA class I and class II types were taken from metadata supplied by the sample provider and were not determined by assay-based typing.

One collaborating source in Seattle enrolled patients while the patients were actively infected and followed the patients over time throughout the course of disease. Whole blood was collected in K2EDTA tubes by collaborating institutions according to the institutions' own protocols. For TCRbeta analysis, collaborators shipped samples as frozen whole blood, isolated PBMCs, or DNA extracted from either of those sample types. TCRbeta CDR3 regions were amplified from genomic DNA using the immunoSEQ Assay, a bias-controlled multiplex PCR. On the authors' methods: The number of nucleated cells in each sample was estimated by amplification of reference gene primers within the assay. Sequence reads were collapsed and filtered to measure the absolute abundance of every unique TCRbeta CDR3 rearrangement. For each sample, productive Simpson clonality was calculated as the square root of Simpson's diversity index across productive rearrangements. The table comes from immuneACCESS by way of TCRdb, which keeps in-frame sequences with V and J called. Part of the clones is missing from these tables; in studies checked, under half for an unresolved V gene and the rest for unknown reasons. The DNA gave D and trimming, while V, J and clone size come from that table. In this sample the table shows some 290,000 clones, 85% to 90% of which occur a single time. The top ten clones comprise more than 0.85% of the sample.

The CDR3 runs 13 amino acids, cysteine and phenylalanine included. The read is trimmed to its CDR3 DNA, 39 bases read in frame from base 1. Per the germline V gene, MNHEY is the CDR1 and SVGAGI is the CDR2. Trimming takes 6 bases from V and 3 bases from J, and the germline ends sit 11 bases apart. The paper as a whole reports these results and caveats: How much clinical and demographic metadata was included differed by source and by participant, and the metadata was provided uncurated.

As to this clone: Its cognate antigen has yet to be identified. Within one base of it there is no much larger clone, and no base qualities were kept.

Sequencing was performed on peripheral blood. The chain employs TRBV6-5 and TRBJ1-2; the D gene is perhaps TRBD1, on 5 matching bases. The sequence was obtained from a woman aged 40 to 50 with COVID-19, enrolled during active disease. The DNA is TGTGCCAGCAGATTCAGGGAAGACTATGGCTACACCTTC. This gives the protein CASRFREDYGYTF.